Below are 18 T cell receptor beta chains sequenced from a single sample in a study of tumor and adjacent non-tumor tissue in lung cancer. TCRbeta libraries were built with three rounds of nested PCR, modified from ARM-PCR. TCRdb re-analysed the multiplex PCR reads in MiXCR, keeping a single row per CDR3 protein. The repertoire includes approximately 47,000 distinct CDR3 sequences, less than 70% of them detected once, and about 32% sits in the top ten. The template was RNA from unsorted bulk tissue. More than 3 cm separated this lung sample from the edge of the tumor. Material for sequencing was distant non-tumor lung tissue. Every receptor here comes from a woman aged 65 to 85 with non-small cell lung cancer.

This clonotype showed up many times. The V and J genes are TRBV6-2 or TRBV6-3 and TRBJ1-5; D unresolved. The CDR3 is made up of 19 amino acids. In germline, CDR1 is MNHEY, CDR2 SVGEGT. The V end was cut by 2 bases, the J end by 0 bases, with 20 bases between. This CDR3 is CASSYPLGRVTYSNQPQHF. The CDR3 DNA reads TGTGCCAGCAGTTACCCGCTGGGAAGAGTGACCTATAGCAATCAGCCCCAGCATTTT.

With respect to this clonotype: One junction end disagrees with the germline gene, perhaps due to a read error. The chain is built from TRBV5-1 and TRBJ1-1; a possible D gene is TRBD1 (6 bases). The germline V gene encodes CDR1 SGHRS and CDR2 YFSETQ. The CDR3 sequence is 15 residues long. Here the CDR3 reads CASSPLQGMNTQAFF. CDR3 in DNA: TGCGCCAGCAGCCCCCTACAGGGAATGAACACTCAAGCTTTCTTT.

This clonotype has only a few counts. The chain links TRBV18 to TRBJ1-2; 10 nucleotides line up with TRBD1. The CDR3 covers 18 residues. Unmatched junction bases numbered 19, after V lost 4 bases and J lost 8 bases. The germline V gene has CDR1 KGHSH and CDR2 LQKENI. The CDR3 loop reads CASSLTSTGTGDGMGYTF. CDR3 coding DNA: TGTGCCAGCTCACTTACCTCAACCGGGACAGGGGACGGAATGGGCTACACCTTC.

This clonotype was picked up many times. The chain is built from TRBV1 and TRBJ2-1; TRBD2, the table's D call, was not compared with the DNA. TRBV1 is a pseudogene segment. This CDR3 comprises 18 residues. The CDR3 DNA reads as TGCACCAGCAGCCACTGTATGCTAGCGGGAGTGTTGTACAATGAGCAGTTCTTC. Amino acid sequence: CTSSHCMLAGVLYNEQFF.

This clonotype was counted a few times. This chain joins TRBV11-1 and TRBJ1-2; possible D gene TRBD1, 5 bases. The CDR3 contains 14 residues. Looked up from germline, CDR1 is SGHAT and CDR2 is FQDESV (reference sequence). Trimming removed 10 bases from V and 4 bases from J, with 19 bases in between. CDR3 in amino acids: CANSRSGVGYGYTF. The CDR3 DNA reads as TGTGCCAACAGTCGTTCGGGGGTTGGCTATGGCTACACCTTC.

For this clonotype: Being one base from a much bigger clone, this may be a read error. The chain joins TRBV12-3 or TRBV12-4 to TRBJ1-1, with D possibly TRBD1 on 5 matching bases. This CDR3 contains 12 residues. CDR3 loop: CASKSRADETFF. The CDR3 nucleotides read TGTGCCAGCAAATCCAGGGCGGATGAAACTTTCTTT.

In the case of this clonotype: One end of the junction does not line up with germline, which may come from a read error. This rearrangement joins TRBV4-1 to TRBJ1-5, with TRBD1 matching over 10 bases. This CDR3 spans 16 amino acids. Per germline, CDR1 MGHRA and CDR2 YSYEKL. CDR3 nucleotide sequence: TGCGCCACCAGCCAAGACAGGGGGCGCGACAATCAGCCCCAGCATTTT. It translates to CATSQDRGRDNQPQHF.

The J gene is TRBJ2-7, the V gene TRBV11-2; TRBD2 matches at 9 bases. This CDR3 comprises 20 residues. J gave up 5 bases and V 5 bases, and 25 bases lay outside the gene matches. Germline V gives CDR1 SGHAT, CDR2 FQNNGV. The CDR3 protein is CASSLRPTSGRSLLNNEQYF. CDR3 nucleotides: TGTGCCAGCAGCCTACGGCCTACCAGCGGGAGGTCCTTGTTGAACAACGAGCAGTACTTC.

This clonotype turned up a few times. The chain uses TRBV2 and TRBJ2-7; D may be TRBD2 (5 bases). V was pared by 4 bases and J by 2 bases, with 18 bases between. Germline values: CDR1 SNHLY, CDR2 FYNNEI. The CDR3 runs 16 residues. CDR3 residues: CASSVGRTRTPYEQYF. The CDR3 nucleotides read TGTGCCAGCAGTGTGGGTAGGACTCGAACACCCTACGAGCAGTACTTC.

A note on this clonotype: At one boundary the junction diverges from the germline segment, which might be a read error. The chain is built from TRBV28 and TRBJ2-6, with a possible D match to TRBD1 (6 bases). This CDR3 contains 16 residues. Germline V gene lookup returns CDR1 MDHEN and CDR2 SYDVKM. CDR3: CASSLLDSSGTNVLTF. CDR3 nucleotides: TGTGCCAGCAGTTTATTGGACAGCTCTGGGACCAACGTCCTGACTTTC. The full variable domain, completed using reference TRBV28 and TRBJ2-6, is DVKVTQSSRYLVKRTGEKVFLECVQDMDHENMFWYRQDPGLGLRLIYFSYDVKMKEKGDIPEGYSVSREKKERFSLILESASTNQTSMYLCASSLLDSSGTNVLTFGAGSRLTVL.

On this clonotype: At one end, the junction sequence differs from germline, possibly due to a read error. This chain uses TRBV6-6 with TRBJ2-7; 7 bases align to TRBD1. This CDR3 has 16 residues. The germline gives CDR1 MNHNY, CDR2 SVGAGI (reference sequence). The CDR3 bases are TGTGCCAGCACTTACTGGCCGGGACAGAGGAGGCCCGAGCAGTACTTC. This sequence encodes CASTYWPGQRRPEQYF.

A note on this clonotype: At one end the junction does not follow the germline gene, possibly because of a read error. The rearrangement uses TRBV20-1 and TRBJ2-7; tentatively, D is TRBD2 (5 bases). This CDR3 spans 15 amino acids. Germline CDR1 is DFQATT and CDR2 is SNEGSKA (reference sequence). CDR3 bases: TGCAGTGCTCCTCCAACCAGCGGAGCCGGCTACGAGCAGTGCTTC. Translation: CSAPPTSGAGYEQCF.

This chain's CDR3 is CASSPVGGGAIYEQYF. CDR3 DNA sequence: TGTGCCAGCAGCCCGGTAGGGGGAGGCGCTATCTACGAGCAGTACTTC. V is TRBV7-2 and J is TRBJ2-7; D is perhaps TRBD1 or TRBD2 (6 bases each). Germline values: CDR1 SGHTA, CDR2 FQGNSA. The CDR3 covers 16 residues. V was cut by 5 bases and J by 3 bases, with 20 bases left in between.

A word on this clonotype: A much larger clone sits a single nucleotide away, making a read error possible. In DNA form, the CDR3 reads TGTGCCAGCAGCCGAAGGGACAGGGGGCCCAGCAATGAGCAGTTCTTC. Protein: CASSRRDRGPSNEQFF. The J gene is TRBJ2-1, the V gene TRBV21-1; the DNA was not used to check the table's D call, TRBD1. TRBV21-1 is marked as a pseudogene. The CDR3 is 16 residues long.

Of note for this clonotype: A much larger clone sits a single nucleotide away, making a read error possible. This chain links TRBV28 with TRBJ2-5; 8 bases fit TRBD1. The V and J ends lost 5 bases and 3 bases, in that order; junction bases with no gene match: 11. The CDR3 runs 16 residues. Germline loops: CDR1 MDHEN, CDR2 SYDVKM. The CDR3 protein is CASSSRQGTTEETQYF. The CDR3 DNA reads TGTGCCAGCAGTAGCAGACAGGGGACGACGGAAGAGACCCAGTACTTC.

Of note for this clonotype: A read error is possible here, since a much larger clone lies one base away. The V and J genes are TRBV14 and TRBJ2-5, with D possibly being TRBD2 (5 bases). The V end lost 1 base, the J end lost 4 bases, and 13 bases lay between the germline ends. The length of the CDR3 is 15 residues. Germline CDR1 reads SGHDN; CDR2 reads FVKESK. The CDR3 protein is CASSQGLTGTETQYF. The CDR3 bases are TGTGCCAGCAGCCAAGGACTAACGGGAACAGAGACCCAGTACTTC.

Concerning this clonotype itself: The junction and the germline gene differ at one end; a read error may be behind it. V gene TRBV11-3 combines with J gene TRBJ2-1; TRBD2 is a possible D gene (5 bases). CDR1 is SGHNT, CDR2 YENEEA, per germline. CDR3 length: 15 amino acids. The CDR3 DNA follows: TGTGACAGCAGCTTAGCTAGAGGGAGTTACAATGAGCAGTTCTTC. The encoded protein is CDSSLARGSYNEQFF.

The table lists this clonotype with many counts. The chain joins TRBV5-4 to TRBJ1-2; 7 bases are a match to TRBD1. Losses at the gene ends were 2 bases for V and 5 bases for J; bases not matched to a gene: 6. This CDR3 has 14 residues. The V gene's germline CDR1 is SGHNT and CDR2 YYREEE (reference sequence). CDR3 protein: CASSFGQAGYGYTF. The DNA of the CDR3 is TGTGCCAGCAGCTTCGGACAGGCGGGATATGGCTACACCTTC.